One sample yielded the 9 T cell receptor beta chains listed below, sequenced in a study of T cells in Graves' hyperthyroidism and ophthalmopathy. RNA transcripts yielded amplified TCR beta CDR3 regions. TCR CDR3 regions were first amplified by RT-PCR with HTBI primers. MiXCR, applied by TCRdb to the multiplex PCR reads, yields one record per CDR3 protein. The sample shows some 760,000 distinct CDR3 sequences, 11% to 15% of them seen only once. The sample consisted of blood. The receptors were gathered from a young woman with Graves' hyperthyroidism.

In this sample, this clonotype turned up a few times. This chain connects TRBV12-3 or TRBV12-4 to TRBJ2-7; 7 positions agree with TRBD2. The CDR3 extends over 15 amino acids. V dropped 3 bases and J dropped 2; count of bases not matched to a gene: 7. This CDR3 is CASSFSLAAPYEQYF. The CDR3 DNA reads TGTGCCAGCAGTTTCTCCCTAGCGGCCCCCTACGAGCAGTACTTC.

This rearrangement joins TRBV11-2 to TRBJ2-1; tentative D call: TRBD2 (6 bases). Germline CDR1 is SGHAT and CDR2 is FQNNGV. The V and J ends lost 5 bases and 5 bases respectively, with 13 bases between them. The length of the CDR3 is 14 residues. The CDR3, as DNA: TGTGCCAGCAGCATCACGGGAGTGGACAATGAGCAGTTCTTC. Amino acid sequence: CASSITGVDNEQFF.

This clonotype has at least ten counts. The V call is TRBV27, the J call TRBJ2-1; the match to TRBD2 covers 8 bases. The CDR3 runs to 19 residues. Germline CDR1 reads MNHEY; CDR2 reads SMNVEV (reference sequence). The J segment lost 0 bases and the V segment lost 7 bases, leaving 17 bases of the junction unmatched. CDR3 region: CASTRLAGREDRSYNEQFF. CDR3 DNA sequence: TGTGCCAGCACCCGATTAGCGGGGCGGGAGGACCGCTCCTACAATGAGCAGTTCTTC.

This clonotype was counted only a few times. J is TRBJ1-5 and V is TRBV12-3 or TRBV12-4; tentatively, D is TRBD1 (5 bases). The CDR3 is 14 residues long. The V gene lost 7 bases and the J gene lost 2 bases, with 12 bases spanning the gap. This CDR3 is CASTQTAGNQPQHF. The CDR3 DNA sequence: TGTGCCAGCACCCAGACAGCCGGCAATCAGCCCCAGCATTTT.

The chain joins TRBV7-9 to TRBJ2-1; the D is unclear. V was cut by 1 base and J by 8 bases, with 12 bases left in between. The length of the CDR3 is 14 residues. Germline lookup yields CDR1 SEHNR and CDR2 FQNEAQ (reference sequence). The CDR3 bases are TGTGCCAGCAGCTTAGAAACCGGGTACGATGAGCAGTTCTTC. Protein product: CASSLETGYDEQFF.

The chain recombines TRBV20-1 with TRBJ2-1; D unclear. CDR1 is DFQATT and CDR2 is SNEGSKA in the germline V gene (reference sequence). The CDR3 extends over 16 amino acids. Trimming pared 0 bases from V and 0 bases from J, leaving 12 bases between. Written as DNA, the CDR3 is TGCAGTGCTAGAGATGGAACAGCCAGCTCCTACAATGAGCAGTTCTTC. It specifies CSARDGTASSYNEQFF.

The table lists this clonotype with many counts. The chain recombines TRBV29-1 with TRBJ2-1, with 8 bases identical to TRBD2. The germline V gene has CDR1 SQVTM and CDR2 ANQGSEA. The CDR3 is made up of 13 amino acids. Germline trimming cut 8 bases from V and 5 bases from J; bases unmatched to any gene: 8. The CDR3 nucleotides read TGCAGCACAAGGGAGCGGGAGCACAATGAGCAGTTCTTC. It translates to CSTREREHNEQFF.

This clonotype was recorded many times. V and J are TRBV20-1 and TRBJ2-7, with D perhaps matching TRBD1 or TRBD2 (6 bases each). The germline V gene has CDR1 DFQATT and CDR2 SNEGSKA (reference sequence). V was clipped by 6 bases and J by 1 base, with 19 bases between them. The CDR3 extends over 15 amino acids. The CDR3 here is CSASSTRDTSYEQYF. As DNA, the CDR3 is TGCAGTGCCTCTTCGACGCGGGACACATCCTACGAGCAGTACTTC.

This rearrangement joins TRBV28 to TRBJ1-3; the D gene is possibly TRBD1 (5 bases). This CDR3 comprises 13 residues. Germline V lookup: CDR1 MDHEN, CDR2 SYDVKM. V lost 4 bases and J 5 bases, leaving 9 bases between the germline ends. The CDR3 nucleotides are TGTGCCAGCAGTTCAGGGTGGAGAAACACCATATATTTT. It translates to CASSSGWRNTIYF.